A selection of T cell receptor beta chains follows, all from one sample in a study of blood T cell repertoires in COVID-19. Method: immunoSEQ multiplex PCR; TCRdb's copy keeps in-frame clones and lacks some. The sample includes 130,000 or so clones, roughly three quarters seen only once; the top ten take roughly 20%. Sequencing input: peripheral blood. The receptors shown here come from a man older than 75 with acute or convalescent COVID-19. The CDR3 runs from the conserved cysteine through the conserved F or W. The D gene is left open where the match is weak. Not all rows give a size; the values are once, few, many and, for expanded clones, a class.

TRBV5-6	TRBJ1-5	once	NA	CASSGRDISNQPQHF	TGTGCCAGCAGCGGCAGGGACATCAGCAATCAGCCCCAGCATTTT
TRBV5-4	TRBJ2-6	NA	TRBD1	CASRRHAPGQGVGVLTF	TGTGCCAGCAGGCGACATGCTCCGGGACAGGGGGTCGGCGTCCTGACTTTC
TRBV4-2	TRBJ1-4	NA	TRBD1	CASSPKERQGANEKLFF	TGTGCCAGCAGCCCAAAGGAGAGACAGGGAGCTAATGAAAAACTGTTTTTT
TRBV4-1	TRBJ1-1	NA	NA	CASSQGGRGEAFF	TGCGCCAGCAGCCAAGGTGGTCGGGGTGAAGCTTTCTTT
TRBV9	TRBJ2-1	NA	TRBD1	CASSWGDRGGSNEQFF	TGTGCCAGCAGCTGGGGCGACAGGGGCGGTAGCAATGAGCAGTTCTTC
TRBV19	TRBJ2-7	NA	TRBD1	CASSIQKGAYEQYF	TGTGCCAGTAGTATTCAGAAGGGGGCTTACGAGCAGTACTTC
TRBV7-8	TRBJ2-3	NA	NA	CASRETLTDTQYF	TGTGCCAGCAGAGAGACTCTGACGGATACGCAGTATTTT
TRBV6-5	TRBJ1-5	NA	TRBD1	CASSSGQANNQPQHF	TGTGCCAGCAGTTCTGGACAGGCGAACAATCAGCCCCAGCATTTT
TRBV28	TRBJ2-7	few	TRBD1	CASTPSRQGTTSYEQYF	TGTGCCAGCACCCCGTCCCGACAGGGTACTACATCCTACGAGCAGTACTTC
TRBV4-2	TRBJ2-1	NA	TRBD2	CASSQELLAGGRNEQFF	TGTGCCAGCAGCCAAGAGCTTCTTGCGGGGGGGCGGAATGAGCAGTTCTTC
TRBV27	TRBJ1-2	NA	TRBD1	CASSQTGNYGYTF	TGTGCCAGCAGCCAGACAGGGAACTATGGCTACACCTTC
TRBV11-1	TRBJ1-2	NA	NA	CASSGRANYGYTF	TGTGCCAGCAGCGGCAGGGCTAACTATGGCTACACCTTC
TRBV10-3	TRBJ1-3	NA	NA	CAIRGQPTGNTIYF	TGTGCCATCAGGGGACAACCGACTGGAAACACCATATATTTT
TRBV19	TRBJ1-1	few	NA	CASSVIAGFGRFPEAFF	TGTGCCAGTAGTGTTATCGCAGGGTTCGGAAGGTTTCCTGAAGCTTTCTTT
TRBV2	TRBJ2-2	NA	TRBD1	CASKQGVSEGELFF	TGTGCCAGCAAGCAGGGGGTATCGGAAGGGGAGCTGTTTTTT
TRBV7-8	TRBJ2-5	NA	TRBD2	CASSYWATSGEPTEETQYF	TGTGCCAGCAGCTACTGGGCGACTAGCGGGGAACCTACGGAAGAGACCCAGTACTTC
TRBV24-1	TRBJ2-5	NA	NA	CATGLQGLETQYF	TGTGCCACCGGCCTTCAGGGGTTGGAGACCCAGTACTTC
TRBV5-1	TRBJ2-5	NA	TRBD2	CASSSAGTRTTGGQYF	TGCGCCAGCAGCTCGGCCGGGACGAGGACCACGGGGGGCCAGTACTTC
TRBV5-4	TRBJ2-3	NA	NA	CASSKGGPRTDTQYF	TGTGCCAGCAGCAAGGGGGGGCCTCGCACAGATACGCAGTATTTT
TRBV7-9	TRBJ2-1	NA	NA	CASSFSRLVTYNEQFF	TGTGCCAGCAGCTTCTCCCGACTAGTAACCTACAATGAGCAGTTCTTC
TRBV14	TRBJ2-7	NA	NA	CASSRLGGAWEEQYF	TGTGCCAGCAGCCGTTTAGGCGGGGCCTGGGAGGAGCAGTACTTC
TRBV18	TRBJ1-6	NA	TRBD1	CASSSASSGTGASPLHF	TGTGCCAGCTCATCGGCGTCCAGCGGGACAGGGGCGTCACCCCTCCACTTT
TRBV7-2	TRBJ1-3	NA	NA	CASSSESGAGNTIYF	TGTGCCAGCAGCTCAGAATCAGGGGCAGGAAACACCATATATTTT
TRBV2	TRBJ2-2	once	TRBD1	CASRDRANTGELFF	TGTGCCAGCAGGGACAGGGCGAACACCGGGGAGCTGTTTTTT
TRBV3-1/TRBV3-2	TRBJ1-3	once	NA	CASSLNGDSGNTIYF	TGTGCCAGCAGCCTTAACGGGGACTCTGGAAACACCATATATTTT
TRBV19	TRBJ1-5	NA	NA	CASSIGATTNQPQHF	TGTGCCAGTAGTATAGGTGCCACAACCAATCAGCCCCAGCATTTT
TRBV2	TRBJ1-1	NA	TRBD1	CASTGQGRAEAFF	TGTGCCAGCACTGGACAGGGTAGAGCTGAAGCTTTCTTT
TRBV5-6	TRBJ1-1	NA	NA	CASSLGYGDTEAFF	TGTGCCAGCAGCTTGGGATACGGGGACACTGAAGCTTTCTTT
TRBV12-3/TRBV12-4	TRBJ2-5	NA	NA	CASSLARETQYF	TGTGCCAGCAGTTTAGCGCGCGAGACCCAGTACTTC
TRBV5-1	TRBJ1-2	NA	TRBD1	CASSSMTGTYGYTF	TGCGCCAGCAGCTCGATGACAGGGACCTATGGCTACACCTTC
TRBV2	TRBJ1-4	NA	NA	CASSEPPLREKLFF	TGTGCCAGCAGTGAACCTCCACTACGTGAAAAACTGTTTTTT
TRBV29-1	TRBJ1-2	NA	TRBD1	CSVGTGDGYTF	TGCAGCGTGGGGACAGGTGACGGCTACACCTTC
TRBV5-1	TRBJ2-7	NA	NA	CASSLGQESHEQYF	TGCGCCAGCAGCTTGGGACAGGAATCCCACGAGCAGTACTTC
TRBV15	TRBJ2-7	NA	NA	CATSRVEGYEQYF	TGTGCCACCAGCAGAGTGGAGGGGTACGAGCAGTACTTC
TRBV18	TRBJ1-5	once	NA	CASSPKGEQPQHF	TGTGCCAGCTCACCGAAGGGGGAGCAGCCCCAGCATTTT
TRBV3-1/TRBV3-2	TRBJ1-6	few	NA	CASSQSVRNSPLHF	TGTGCCAGCAGCCAATCGGTCCGGAATTCACCCCTCCACTTT
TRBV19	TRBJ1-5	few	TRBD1	CASSQSRLRTGGNQPQHF	TGTGCCAGTAGTCAATCCAGACTTCGGACAGGGGGTAATCAGCCCCAGCATTTT
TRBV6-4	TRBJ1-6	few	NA	CASSGTTDSPLHF	TGTGCCAGCAGTGGGACAACTGATTCACCCCTCCACTTT
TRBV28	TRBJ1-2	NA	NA	CASSLGERFYGYTF	TGTGCCAGCAGTTTAGGGGAGCGGTTCTATGGCTACACCTTC
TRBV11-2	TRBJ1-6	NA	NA	CASSLDAGGGSPLHF	TGTGCCAGCAGCTTAGATGCGGGCGGAGGTTCACCCCTCCACTTT
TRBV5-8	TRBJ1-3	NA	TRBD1	CASSAGQFSGNTIYF	TGTGCCAGCAGCGCGGGACAGTTCTCTGGAAACACCATATATTTT
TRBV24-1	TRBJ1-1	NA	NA	CATNPTRPQAFF	TGTGCCACCAACCCGACACGGCCCCAAGCTTTCTTT
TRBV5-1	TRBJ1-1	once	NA	CASSLGNGVEDTEAFF	TGCGCCAGCAGCTTGGGTAACGGCGTAGAGGATACTGAAGCTTTCTTT
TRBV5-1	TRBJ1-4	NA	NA	CASSLFPPPGEKLFF	TGCGCCAGCAGCTTGTTCCCCCCCCCGGGTGAAAAACTGTTTTTT
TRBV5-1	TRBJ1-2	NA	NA	CASSPRVAGEYGYTF	TGCGCCAGCAGCCCCAGGGTGGCTGGAGAGTATGGCTACACCTTC
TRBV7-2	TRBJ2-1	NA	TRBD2	CASSLDGGTPNEQFF	TGTGCCAGCAGCTTAGACGGGGGGACGCCCAATGAGCAGTTCTTC
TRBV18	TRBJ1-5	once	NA	CASSEQGLGNQPQHF	TGTGCCAGCTCGGAACAGGGTTTGGGCAATCAGCCCCAGCATTTT
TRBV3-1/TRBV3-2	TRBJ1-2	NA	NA	CASSHNAGYTF	TGTGCCAGCAGCCATAACGCGGGCTACACCTTC
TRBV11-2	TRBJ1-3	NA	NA	CASRLGNTIYF	TGTGCCAGCAGACTTGGAAACACCATATATTTT
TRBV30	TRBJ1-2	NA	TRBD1	CACRLGTENYGYTF	TGTGCCTGCCGATTAGGGACAGAAAACTATGGCTACACCTTC
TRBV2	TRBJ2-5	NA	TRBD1	CASGGTGGTYQETQYF	TGTGCCAGTGGTGGGACAGGGGGGACCTACCAAGAGACCCAGTACTTC
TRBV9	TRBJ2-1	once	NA	CASSVEGSGFSYNEQFF	TGTGCCAGCAGCGTAGAGGGGAGCGGGTTCTCCTACAATGAGCAGTTCTTC
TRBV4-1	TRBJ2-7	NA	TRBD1	CASSRGTGSYEQYF	TGCGCCAGCAGCCGCGGGACAGGATCTTACGAGCAGTACTTC